Each of the 24 T cell receptor beta chains below was sequenced from the same sample in a study of blood T cells in healthy people across ages. A second 7 to 11 cycle PCR used barcoded and J-beta primers. MiXCR was run by TCRdb on the 5' RACE reads, yielding one entry per CDR3 protein. The sample has some 1,500,000 distinct CDR3 sequences, roughly 43% seen once. Input material: blood. The receptors were gathered from a woman aged 18-29 years in good health.

The V gene is TRBV28, the J gene TRBJ1-1; 7 bases are a match to TRBD1. Per the germline V gene, CDR1 is MDHEN and CDR2 is SYDVKM. The CDR3 covers 12 residues. V lost 2 bases to trimming and J lost 11 bases; unmatched junction nucleotides: 5. CDR3 sequence: CASSLPGGNAFF. The CDR3 bases are TGTGCCAGCAGTTTACCAGGGGGTAACGCTTTCTTT. The variable domain in full, with the rest retrieved from reference TRBV28 and TRBJ1-1, is DVKVTQSSRYLVKRTGEKVFLECVQDMDHENMFWYRQDPGLGLRLIYFSYDVKMKEKGDIPEGYSVSREKKERFSLILESASTNQTSMYLCASSLPGGNAFFGQGTRLTVV.

The chain recombines TRBV6-6 with TRBJ2-1, with TRBD2 matching over 9 bases. The CDR3 is 14 amino acids. Trimming cost V 7 bases and J 8 bases; bases outside gene matches: 9. The germline CDR1 and CDR2 sequences are MNHNY and SVGAGI (reference sequence). CDR3 DNA sequence: TGTGCCAGCAAGATAGCGGGAGTAAACGATGAGCAGTTCTTC. This encodes CASKIAGVNDEQFF.

This clonotype was detected a few times. The rearrangement uses TRBV9 and TRBJ2-2, with a possible D match to TRBD2 (6 bases). The V end lost 0 bases, the J end lost 2 bases, and 14 bases lay between the germline ends. Per the germline V gene, CDR1 is SGDLS and CDR2 is YYNGEE. The CDR3 spans 17 residues. Here the CDR3 reads CASSVVPASANTGELFF. The CDR3 DNA reads TGTGCCAGCAGCGTAGTTCCCGCTAGCGCTAACACCGGGGAGCTGTTTTTT.

This sequence joins TRBV6-5 and TRBJ1-5; 9 bases fit TRBD1. CDR3 size: 14 residues. V shed 2 bases, J shed 9 bases, and the junction held 5 bases outside the gene matches. CDR1 is MNHEY, CDR2 SVGAGI, per germline. In DNA form, the CDR3 reads TGTGCCAGCAGTTACACAACAGGGGGCCGGCCCCAGCATTTT. It yields the protein CASSYTTGGRPQHF.

The rearrangement links TRBV20-1 to TRBJ2-7; D uncertain. This CDR3 contains 12 residues. The V end was cut by 3 bases, the J end by 4 bases, with 10 bases between. From germline, CDR1 is DFQATT and CDR2 SNEGSKA (reference sequence). As DNA, the CDR3 is TGCAGTGCTAGGCTAGACGGGTACGAGCAGTACTTC. Translated: CSARLDGYEQYF.

The CDR3 here is CASSPRRASNEKLFF. The CDR3 DNA reads TGTGCCAGCTCACCACGGCGGGCTTCTAATGAAAAACTGTTTTTT. The chain is built from TRBV18 and TRBJ1-4; unclear D gene. The germline CDR1 and CDR2 sequences are KGHSH and LQKENI. The length of the CDR3 is 15 residues. Trimming shortened V by 1 base and J by 3 bases, and 9 bases separated the two germline ends.

This clonotype showed up many times. This chain connects TRBV12-3 or TRBV12-4 to TRBJ2-2; the D gene is possibly TRBD2 (6 bases). Trimming removed 4 bases from V and 4 bases from J, with 13 bases in between. The CDR3 extends over 15 amino acids. In DNA, the CDR3 is TGTGCCAGCAGTTCCGCTAGCGTTGGCACCGGGGAGCTGTTTTTT. It codes for CASSSASVGTGELFF.

The V gene is TRBV4-1, the J gene TRBJ2-1; D possibly corresponds to TRBD2 (5 bases). The CDR3 length is 14 residues. Germline lookup yields CDR1 MGHRA and CDR2 YSYEKL. Trimming shortened V by 6 bases and J by 13 bases, and 22 bases separated the two germline ends. CDR3 residues: CASRDLRGEETQFF. CDR3 nucleotides: TGCGCCAGCAGGGACTTACGAGGTGAAGAGACCCAGTTCTTC.

The gene calls are TRBV5-1 and TRBJ2-1; 10 nucleotides align to TRBD2. In germline, CDR1 is SGHRS, CDR2 YFSETQ. The ends lost 0 bases at V and 3 bases at J; junction bases unmatched: 3. This CDR3 is built from 16 residues. Here the CDR3 DNA reads TGCGCCAGCAGCTTGGCTACTAGCGGGGTCTACAATGAGCAGTTCTTC. Amino acid sequence: CASSLATSGVYNEQFF.

This chain joins TRBV20-1 and TRBJ2-5, with 9 positions matching TRBD1. The CDR3 is 16 residues long. The germline gives CDR1 DFQATT, CDR2 SNEGSKA (reference sequence). Germline trimming cut 0 bases from V and 2 bases from J; bases unmatched to any gene: 7. CDR3 bases: TGCAGTGCTAGAGATCCAACAGGGGGCGGGCAAGAGACCCAGTACTTC. Translating gives CSARDPTGGGQETQYF.

The chain joins TRBV3-1 to TRBJ2-2, with D uncertain. Trimming removed 2 bases at V and 4 bases at J, with 14 bases between. Germline V gene sequence: CDR1 LGHDT, CDR2 YNNKEL (reference sequence). This CDR3 comprises 16 residues. CDR3 coding DNA: TGTGCCAGCAGCCAAATGGGCCAGGCCCTCACCGGGGAGCTGTTTTTT. This codes for CASSQMGQALTGELFF.

This clonotype was recorded a few times. The gene calls are TRBV28 and TRBJ2-1; 11 nucleotides align to TRBD1. Looked up from germline, CDR1 is MDHEN and CDR2 is SYDVKM. The CDR3 contains 16 residues. Trimming removed 4 bases from V and 8 bases from J; junction bases left unmatched: 10. CDR3 DNA: TGTGCCAGCAGTTACCCTCCAGGGACAGGGGGTTATGAGCAGTTCTTC. Encoded protein: CASSYPPGTGGYEQFF.

The rearrangement links TRBV4-1 to TRBJ1-2; 7 bases map to TRBD1. The CDR3 runs 12 residues. J lost 6 bases, V lost 4 bases, and 2 bases had no gene match. The germline V gene has CDR1 MGHRA and CDR2 YSYEKL. The CDR3 loop is CASSRGQDGYTF. DNA of the CDR3: TGCGCCAGCAGCCGCGGACAGGATGGCTACACCTTC.

The J gene is TRBJ2-3, the V gene TRBV11-2; tentatively, D is TRBD2 (6 bases). The length of the CDR3 is 16 residues. V dropped 3 bases and J dropped 2 bases, with 15 bases sitting between them. Germline V CDR1 and CDR2: SGHAT, FQNNGV. In DNA, the CDR3 is TGTGCCAGCAGCTTGGAGGGACCGTTCCCCACAGATACGCAGTATTTT. Translation: CASSLEGPFPTDTQYF. Full variable domain (rest looked up from reference TRBV11-2 and TRBJ2-3): EAGVAQSPRYKIIEKRQSVAFWCNPISGHATLYWYQQILGQGPKLLIQFQNNGVVDDSQLPKDRFSAERLKGVDSTLKIQPAKLEDSAVYLCASSLEGPFPTDTQYFGPGTRLTVL.

The chain employs TRBV13 and TRBJ2-5, with a tentative D call TRBD1 (5 bases). Germline lookup yields CDR1 PRHDT and CDR2 FYEKMQ (reference sequence). The CDR3 covers 13 residues. V lost 1 base to trimming and J lost 3 bases, with 6 bases between them. The CDR3 region has the DNA TGTGCCAGCAGCTTAGAGACAGAAGAGACCCAGTACTTC. The encoded protein is CASSLETEETQYF.

This clonotype appeared a few times. The chain joins TRBV12-3 or TRBV12-4 to TRBJ2-3; 12 bases align to TRBD2. The CDR3 extends over 19 amino acids. V lost 0 bases, J lost 0 bases, and 7 bases stayed unmatched. CDR3 sequence (DNA): TGTGCCAGCAGTTTAGCCCTAGCGGGGGGGCCATGGAGCACAGATACGCAGTATTTT. Amino acid sequence: CASSLALAGGPWSTDTQYF.

This chain connects TRBV27 to TRBJ1-5; D gene unclear. From germline, CDR1 is MNHEY and CDR2 SMNVEV (reference sequence). Trimming pared 2 bases from V and 7 bases from J, leaving 9 bases between. This CDR3 region has 13 residues. The CDR3 region has the DNA TGTGCCAGCAGTTTAGAGGTTGCCCAGCCCCAGCATTTT. Its translation: CASSLEVAQPQHF.

The chain has TRBV7-2 and TRBJ2-5; D may be TRBD2 (6 bases). Germline loops: CDR1 SGHTA, CDR2 FQGNSA. The V gene lost 1 base and the J gene lost 2 bases, with 14 bases spanning the gap. This CDR3 has 16 amino acids. The CDR3 is CASSLEGRLVQETQYF. The CDR3 coding sequence is TGTGCCAGCAGCTTAGAGGGTCGACTAGTTCAAGAGACCCAGTACTTC.

This clonotype was seen a few times. The chain joins TRBV18 to TRBJ1-4, with D perhaps TRBD1 (6 bases). This CDR3 has 15 residues. Trimming pared 5 bases from V and 3 bases from J, leaving 13 bases between. The germline V gene has CDR1 KGHSH and CDR2 LQKENI. The CDR3 protein is CASSTPGQPNEKLFF. The DNA of the CDR3 is TGTGCCAGCTCAACGCCAGGACAGCCTAATGAAAAACTGTTTTTT.

The rearrangement joins TRBV5-1 to TRBJ2-7, with a weak D call TRBD2 (6 bases). The CDR3 has 16 amino acids. Germline V gene data show CDR1 as SGHRS and CDR2 as YFSETQ. V lost 4 bases to trimming and J lost 0 bases, with 17 bases between them. The CDR3 nucleotides are TGCGCCAGCAGCCCCCTAGGAGGGACGAGCTCCTACGAGCAGTACTTC. Protein: CASSPLGGTSSYEQYF.

The chain uses TRBV20-1 and TRBJ2-1, with TRBD1 matching over 9 bases. Trimming removed 6 bases from V and 5 bases from J; junction bases left unmatched: 11. The CDR3 runs to 15 residues. Germline V gives CDR1 DFQATT, CDR2 SNEGSKA (reference sequence). CDR3 region: CSAHNRGRGDNEQFF. The CDR3 DNA reads as TGCAGTGCCCACAACAGGGGGCGCGGGGACAATGAGCAGTTCTTC.

CDR3 region: CASSQDRTGGEWKIRETQYF. DNA of the CDR3: TGTGCCAGCAGCCAGGATAGAACAGGGGGCGAGTGGAAAATTAGAGAGACCCAGTACTTC. The genes are TRBV3-1 and TRBJ2-5; 9 bases align to TRBD1. The CDR3 totals 20 residues. J was trimmed by 4 bases and V by 3 bases; bases with no gene match: 21. CDR1 is LGHDT and CDR2 is YNNKEL in the germline V gene (reference sequence).

This chain connects TRBV10-3 to TRBJ2-2; D may be TRBD1 or TRBD2 (5 bases each). V lost 7 bases to trimming and J lost 7 bases, with 19 bases between them. Germline assignment: CDR1 ENHRY and CDR2 SYGVKD. The CDR3 consists of 15 residues. CDR3 DNA sequence: TGTGCCATCAAAGGGACCCCAGTAGCCGACGGGGAGCTGTTTTTT. It yields the protein CAIKGTPVADGELFF.

With respect to this clonotype: Possible read error: a much larger clone is one base away. The chain has TRBV4-2 and TRBJ2-7, with 9 positions matching TRBD1. This CDR3 has 16 residues. Trimming took 0 bases from V and 2 from J; bases not matched to a gene: 5. Germline CDR1 is LGHNA and CDR2 is YNFKEQ. The CDR3: CASSQDQGTGPYEQYF. The CDR3 DNA reads TGTGCCAGCAGCCAAGATCAGGGGACAGGGCCCTACGAGCAGTACTTC.